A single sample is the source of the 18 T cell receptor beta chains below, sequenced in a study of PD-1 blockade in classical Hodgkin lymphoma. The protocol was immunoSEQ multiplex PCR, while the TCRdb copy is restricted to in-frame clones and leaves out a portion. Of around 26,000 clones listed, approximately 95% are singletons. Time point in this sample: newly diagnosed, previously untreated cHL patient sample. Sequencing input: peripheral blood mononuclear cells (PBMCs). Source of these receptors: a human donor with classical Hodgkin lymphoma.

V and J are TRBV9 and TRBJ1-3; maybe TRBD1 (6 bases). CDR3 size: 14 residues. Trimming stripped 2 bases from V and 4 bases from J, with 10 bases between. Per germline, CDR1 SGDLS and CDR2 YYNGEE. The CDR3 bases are TGTGCCAGCAGCGTGCTACAGGGAGGAAACACCATATATTTT. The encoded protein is CASSVLQGGNTIYF. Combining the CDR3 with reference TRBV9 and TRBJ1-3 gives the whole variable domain DSGVTQTPKHLITATGQRVTLRCSPRSGDLSVYWYQQSLDQGLQFLIQYYNGEERAKGNILERFSAQQFPDLHSELNLSSLELGDSALYFCASSVLQGGNTIYFGEGSWLTVV.

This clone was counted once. The CDR3 nucleotides are TGTGCCTGGGCGCGGGGGGTAGGGCAAGAGACCCAGTACTTC. Its protein product is CAWARGVGQETQYF. This chain links TRBV30 with TRBJ2-5; 8 positions match TRBD2. This CDR3 is built from 14 residues. The germline CDR1 and CDR2 sequences are GTSNPN and SVGIG (reference sequence). The V gene end was trimmed by 5 bases and the J gene end by 2 bases; junction bases not matched to a gene: 7.

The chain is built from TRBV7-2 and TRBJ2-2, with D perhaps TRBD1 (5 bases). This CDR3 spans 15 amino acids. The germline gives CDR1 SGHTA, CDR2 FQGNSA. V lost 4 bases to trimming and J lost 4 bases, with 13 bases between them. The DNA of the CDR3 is TGTGCCAGCAGCTCCCCAGGGAACCCCACCGGGGAGCTGTTTTTT. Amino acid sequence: CASSSPGNPTGELFF.

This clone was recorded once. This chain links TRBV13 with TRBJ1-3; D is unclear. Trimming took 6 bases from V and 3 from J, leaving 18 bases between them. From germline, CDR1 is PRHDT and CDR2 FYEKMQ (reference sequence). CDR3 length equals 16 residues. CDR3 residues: CASREMKGGVGNTIYF. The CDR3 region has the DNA TGTGCCAGCAGGGAAATGAAAGGTGGAGTTGGAAACACCATATATTTT.

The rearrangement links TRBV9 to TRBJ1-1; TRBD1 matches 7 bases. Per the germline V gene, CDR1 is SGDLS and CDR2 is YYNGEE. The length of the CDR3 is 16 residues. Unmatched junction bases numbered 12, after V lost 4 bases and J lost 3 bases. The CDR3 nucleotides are TGTGCCAGCAGCCCCCGATTGGGGCAGGGGGACACTGAAGCTTTCTTT. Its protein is CASSPRLGQGDTEAFF.

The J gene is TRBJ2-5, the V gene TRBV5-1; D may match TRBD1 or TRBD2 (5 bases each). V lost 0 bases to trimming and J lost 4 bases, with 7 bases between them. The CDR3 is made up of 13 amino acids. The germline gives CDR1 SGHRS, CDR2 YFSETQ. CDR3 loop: CASSLVGTETQYF. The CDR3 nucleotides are TGCGCCAGCAGCTTGGTGGGGACAGAGACCCAGTACTTC.

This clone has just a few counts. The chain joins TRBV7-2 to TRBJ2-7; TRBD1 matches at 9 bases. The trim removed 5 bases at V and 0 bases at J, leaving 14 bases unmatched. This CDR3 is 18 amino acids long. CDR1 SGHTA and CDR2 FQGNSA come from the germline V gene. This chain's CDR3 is CASSPNALTGGLSYEQYF. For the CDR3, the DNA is TGTGCCAGCAGCCCCAACGCCCTTACAGGGGGCCTCTCCTACGAGCAGTACTTC.

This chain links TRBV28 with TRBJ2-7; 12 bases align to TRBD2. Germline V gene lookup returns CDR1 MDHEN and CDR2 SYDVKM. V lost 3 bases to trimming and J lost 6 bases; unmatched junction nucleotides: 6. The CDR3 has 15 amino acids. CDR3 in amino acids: CASSLALAGGREQYF. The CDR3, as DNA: TGTGCCAGCAGTTTGGCGCTAGCGGGGGGGCGCGAGCAGTACTTC.

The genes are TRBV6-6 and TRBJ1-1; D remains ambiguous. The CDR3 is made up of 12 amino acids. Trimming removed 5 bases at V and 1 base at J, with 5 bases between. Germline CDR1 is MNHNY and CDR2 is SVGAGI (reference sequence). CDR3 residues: CASSETNTEAFF. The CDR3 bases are TGTGCCAGCAGTGAGACGAACACTGAAGCTTTCTTT.

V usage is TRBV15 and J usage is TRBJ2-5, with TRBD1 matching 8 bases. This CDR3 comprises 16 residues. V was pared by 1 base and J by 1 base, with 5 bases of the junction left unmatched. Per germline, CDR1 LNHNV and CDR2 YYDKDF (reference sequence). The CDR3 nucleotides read TGTGCCACCAGCAGAGGGCCAGGGGGCTTCCAAGAGACCCAGTACTTC. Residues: CATSRGPGGFQETQYF.

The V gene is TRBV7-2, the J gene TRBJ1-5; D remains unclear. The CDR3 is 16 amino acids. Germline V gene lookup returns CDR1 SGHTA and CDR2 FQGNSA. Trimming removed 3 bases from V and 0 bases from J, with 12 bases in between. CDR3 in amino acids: CASSLVGGYSNQPQHF. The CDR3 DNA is TGTGCCAGCAGCTTGGTTGGTGGCTATAGCAATCAGCCCCAGCATTTT. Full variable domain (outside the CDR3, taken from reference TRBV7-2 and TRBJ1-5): GAGVSQSPSNKVTEKGKDVELRCDPISGHTALYWYRQSLGQGLEFLIYFQGNSAPDKSGLPSDRFSAERTGGSVSTLTIQRTQQEDSAVYLCASSLVGGYSNQPQHFGDGTRLSIL.

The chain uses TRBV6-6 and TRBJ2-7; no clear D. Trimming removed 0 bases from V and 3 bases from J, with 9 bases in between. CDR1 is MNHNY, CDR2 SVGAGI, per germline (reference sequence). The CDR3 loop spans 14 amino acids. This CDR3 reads CASSYSGSVYEQYF. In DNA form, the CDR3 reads TGTGCCAGCAGTTACTCAGGGTCCGTCTACGAGCAGTACTTC.

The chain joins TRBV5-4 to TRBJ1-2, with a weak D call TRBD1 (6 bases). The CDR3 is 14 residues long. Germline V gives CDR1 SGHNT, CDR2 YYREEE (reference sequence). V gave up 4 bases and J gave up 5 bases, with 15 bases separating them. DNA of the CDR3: TGTGCCAGCAGCCCGACAGGAAACCTGTATGGCTACACCTTC. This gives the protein CASSPTGNLYGYTF.

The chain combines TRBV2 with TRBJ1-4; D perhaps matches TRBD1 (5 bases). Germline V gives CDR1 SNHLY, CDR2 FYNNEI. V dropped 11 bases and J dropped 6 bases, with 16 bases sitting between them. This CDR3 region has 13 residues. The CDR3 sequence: CACEQGGDEKLFF. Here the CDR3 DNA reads TGTGCCTGCGAGCAGGGCGGGGATGAAAAACTGTTTTTT.

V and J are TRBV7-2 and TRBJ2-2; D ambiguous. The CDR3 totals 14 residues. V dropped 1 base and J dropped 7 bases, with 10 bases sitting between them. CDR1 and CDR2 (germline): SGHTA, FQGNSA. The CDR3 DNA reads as TGTGCCAGCAGCTTAGGGCCGCCAAGCGGGGAGCTGTTTTTT. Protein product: CASSLGPPSGELFF.

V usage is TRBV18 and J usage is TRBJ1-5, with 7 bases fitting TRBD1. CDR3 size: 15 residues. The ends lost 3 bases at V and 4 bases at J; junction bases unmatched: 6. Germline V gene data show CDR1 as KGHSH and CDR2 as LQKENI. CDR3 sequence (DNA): TGTGCCAGCTCACCGACTGGGGACAGAAATCAGCCCCAGCATTTT. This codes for CASSPTGDRNQPQHF.

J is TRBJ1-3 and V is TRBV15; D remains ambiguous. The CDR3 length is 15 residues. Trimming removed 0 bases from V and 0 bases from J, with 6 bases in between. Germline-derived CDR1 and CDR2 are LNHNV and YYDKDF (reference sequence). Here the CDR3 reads CATSRDRSSGNTIYF. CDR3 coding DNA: TGTGCCACCAGCAGAGACAGGAGCTCTGGAAACACCATATATTTT.

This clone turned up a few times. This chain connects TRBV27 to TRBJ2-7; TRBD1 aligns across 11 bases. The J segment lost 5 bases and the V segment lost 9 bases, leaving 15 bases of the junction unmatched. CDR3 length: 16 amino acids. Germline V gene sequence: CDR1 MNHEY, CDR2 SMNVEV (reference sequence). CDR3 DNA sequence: TGTGCCAGTCGGACAGGGGGCTCCCCTTTGACGGACGAGCAGTACTTC. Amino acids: CASRTGGSPLTDEQYF.